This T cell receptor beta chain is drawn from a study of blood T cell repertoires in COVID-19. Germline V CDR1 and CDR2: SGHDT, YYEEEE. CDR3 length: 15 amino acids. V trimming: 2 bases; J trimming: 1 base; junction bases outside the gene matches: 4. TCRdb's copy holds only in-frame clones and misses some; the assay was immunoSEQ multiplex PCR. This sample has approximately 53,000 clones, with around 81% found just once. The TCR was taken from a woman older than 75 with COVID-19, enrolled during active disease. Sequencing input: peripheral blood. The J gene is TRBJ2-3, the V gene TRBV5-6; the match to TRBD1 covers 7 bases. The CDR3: CASSFDRVGTDTQYF. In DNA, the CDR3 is TGTGCCAGCAGCTTCGACAGGGTGGGCACAGATACGCAGTATTTT.